Included here is one T cell receptor beta chain sequence, with context. Its antigen is still unknown. The sample belongs to a study of radiotherapy plus CTLA-4 blockade in lung cancer. Study summary: Across the patients, objective responses occurred in 18%, and disease control in roughly 33%.

Study-wide results and limits: How blood T cell clones changed early, along with interferon-beta, reportedly forecast response best.

Deletions cut 6 bases from V and 1 base from J, with 9 bases between. This CDR3 has 13 residues. CDR1 SGHAT and CDR2 FQDESV come from the germline V gene (reference sequence). Alongside CTLA-4 blockade with ipilimumab, patients with chemo-refractory metastatic non-small-cell lung cancer received focal radiation. Measured with immunoSEQ multiplex PCR; TCRdb has only the in-frame clones, and not every one. Of roughly 120,000 clones listed, nearly 80% are singletons. The chain uses TRBV11-1 and TRBJ1-1; tentatively, D is TRBD1 (6 bases). The clonotype comes from a human donor with non-small cell lung cancer who had a partial response to radiotherapy plus ipilimumab. Sequenced material: peripheral blood, taken from a patient treated with radiotherapy plus ipilimumab. In DNA, the CDR3 is TGTGCCAGCAGGCGGACAGAGAACACTGAAGCTTTCTTT. Protein sequence: CASRRTENTEAFF.